The sequence of this TCR beta chain was determined in a study of blood T cells in healthy people across ages. Primers used in a second PCR of about 6 to 11 cycles were a sample-barcoded 5' primer and a J-beta primer mix. Each cDNA molecule was tagged by a template-switch adaptor that had 12 random nucleotides. TCRdb re-analysed the 5' RACE reads in MiXCR, keeping a single row per CDR3 protein. The sample lists 1.5 million or so distinct CDR3 sequences, 42% seen once, with 6.5% to 10% in the top ten. This CDR3 spans 14 amino acids. The V and J ends lost 6 bases and 2 bases respectively, with 11 bases between them. The germline V gene has CDR1 SNHLY and CDR2 FYNNEI.

The sequence came from a woman between 18 and 29 years old in good health. Input material: blood. This chain connects TRBV2 to TRBJ2-1, with a weak D call TRBD2 (5 bases). CDR3 DNA: TGTGCCAGCAGGGTGGGAGCACCCTACAATGAGCAGTTCTTC. The encoded protein is CASRVGAPYNEQFF.